Sequencing of this T cell receptor beta chain was carried out in a study of technical replicates of blood from a few donors. This CDR3 spans 15 amino acids. CDR1 is KGHSH, CDR2 LQKENI, per germline. With V trimmed by 3 bases and J by 2 bases, 3 bases remained unmatched. Clones were sequenced by immunoSEQ multiplex PCR, and TCRdb holds only the in-frame ones, with some missing. The sample has 50,000 to 80,000 clones, approximately 88% seen once. This TCR derives from a human donor in good health. Some clones in this sample may be carry-over from other donors' samples. The genes are TRBV18 and TRBJ1-3; 8 bases are shared with TRBD1. Sequenced input: PBMCs. The CDR3: CASSPMDRAGNTIYF. In DNA form, the CDR3 reads TGTGCCAGCTCACCTATGGACAGGGCTGGAAACACCATATATTTT.